Shown below are 15 T cell receptor beta chains from a single sample sequenced in a study of regulatory T cells in long-lasting Graves disease. Indicated time point: newly diagnosed GD, antithyroid drugs for less than 3 months. The TCR library was made from RNA that had been extracted from PBMCs in TRIzol. Arm-PCR of CDR3 regions with iRepertoire HTBI primers generated TCR beta libraries. MiXCR was run by TCRdb on the multiplex PCR reads, yielding one entry per CDR3 protein. The data show 540,000 or so distinct CDR3 sequences, around an eighth seen once. This same sample was also part of a study on T cells in Graves' hyperthyroidism and ophthalmopathy.

Material: peripheral blood mononuclear cells (PBMCs), obtained at new diagnosis, from a patient treated with antithyroid drugs. These receptors were obtained from a man younger than 45 with Graves disease.

This clonotype was recorded many times. The J gene is TRBJ2-7, the V gene TRBV5-1; no firm D call. V gave up 3 bases and J gave up 1 base, with 11 bases separating them. The CDR3 spans 14 residues. Germline CDR1 SGHRS, CDR2 YFSETQ. CDR3 loop: CASSSVDGSYEQYF. Here the CDR3 DNA reads TGCGCCAGCAGCTCCGTGGACGGATCCTACGAGCAGTACTTC.

The J gene is TRBJ2-3, the V gene TRBV5-5; 9 positions agree with TRBD2. Germline V lookup: CDR1 SGHKS, CDR2 YYEKEE (reference sequence). This CDR3 spans 16 amino acids. The trim removed 4 bases at V and 2 bases at J, leaving 8 bases unmatched. The CDR3 protein is CASSDRQREATDTQYF. In nucleotides, the CDR3 is TGTGCCAGCAGCGACCGGCAGCGGGAGGCCACAGATACGCAGTATTTT.

This clonotype was recorded many times. This sequence joins TRBV14 and TRBJ2-7, with D possibly TRBD2 on 5 matching bases. Germline-derived CDR1 and CDR2 are SGHDN and FVKESK. The CDR3 extends over 14 amino acids. Trimming took off 4 bases at V and 3 bases at J, with 13 bases between the two ends. Here the CDR3 DNA reads TGTGCCAGCAGCCCAAGGACGGGATTCTACGAGCAGTACTTC. This translates into CASSPRTGFYEQYF.

This clonotype was seen at least ten times. The chain carries TRBV2 and TRBJ2-3; 7 bases align to TRBD2. Germline CDR1 reads SNHLY; CDR2 reads FYNNEI. The CDR3 sequence is 14 residues long. With 6 bases clipped from V and 2 bases from J, the junction kept 5 bases outside the gene matches. CDR3 in DNA: TGTGCCAGCAGCACACTAGCGTTCACAGATACGCAGTATTTT. Its translation: CASSTLAFTDTQYF.

V and J are TRBV20-1 and TRBJ1-4, with D uncertain. CDR3 length: 10 residues. Germline V lookup: CDR1 DFQATT, CDR2 SNEGSKA (reference sequence). V was pared by 4 bases and J by 11 bases, with 8 bases between. The CDR3 DNA is TGCAGTGCTATAGGTGGGAAACTGTTTTTT. Its translation: CSAIGGKLFF.

This clonotype came up many times. The V call is TRBV11-2, the J call TRBJ2-1; TRBD1 aligns across 10 bases. The CDR3 loop spans 15 amino acids. The germline V gene has CDR1 SGHAT and CDR2 FQNNGV. V lost 5 bases to trimming and J lost 6 bases; unmatched junction nucleotides: 7. The DNA of the CDR3 is TGTGCCAGCAGCCCTCTGGGACAGGGGATCAATGAGCAGTTCTTC. Translated: CASSPLGQGINEQFF. Using reference TRBV11-2 and TRBJ2-1 for the parts outside the CDR3, the full variable domain is EAGVAQSPRYKIIEKRQSVAFWCNPISGHATLYWYQQILGQGPKLLIQFQNNGVVDDSQLPKDRFSAERLKGVDSTLKIQPAKLEDSAVYLCASSPLGQGINEQFFGPGTRLTVL.

This clonotype was counted a few times. The gene calls are TRBV20-1 and TRBJ2-1; 9 bases are shared with TRBD1. This CDR3 is 13 amino acids long. Trimming cost V 6 bases and J 9 bases; bases outside gene matches: 9. From germline, CDR1 is DFQATT and CDR2 SNEGSKA (reference sequence). The CDR3 loop reads CSAINRGRFEQFF. CDR3 nucleotide sequence: TGCAGTGCGATCAACAGGGGGCGGTTTGAGCAGTTCTTC.

The table lists this clonotype with a few counts. V gene TRBV13 combines with J gene TRBJ2-1; D is perhaps TRBD2 (6 bases). This CDR3 contains 13 residues. V was pared by 8 bases and J by 9 bases, with 17 bases between. Looked up from germline, CDR1 is PRHDT and CDR2 is FYEKMQ (reference sequence). The CDR3 spells CASALWGGIEQFF. DNA of the CDR3: TGTGCCAGCGCCCTTTGGGGAGGAATTGAGCAGTTCTTC.

The V gene is TRBV3-1, the J gene TRBJ2-7; possibly TRBD2 for D (6 bases). V dropped 4 bases and J dropped 2 bases, with 15 bases sitting between them. The germline gives CDR1 LGHDT, CDR2 YNNKEL (reference sequence). CDR3 size: 15 residues. DNA of the CDR3: TGTGCCAGCAGCCCCCAGAGGAGGGTCCCCTACGAGCAGTACTTC. This encodes CASSPQRRVPYEQYF.

The V gene is TRBV19, the J gene TRBJ2-7; 7 nucleotides agree with TRBD2. The V gene's germline CDR1 is LNHDA and CDR2 SQIVND (reference sequence). There are 15 residues in the CDR3. The V and J ends lost 3 bases and 3 bases, in that order; junction bases with no gene match: 8. The CDR3 DNA follows: TGTGCCAGTAGTATTTCTAGCGGAGGATACTACGAGCAGTACTTC. It translates to CASSISSGGYYEQYF.

In this sample, this clonotype turned up many times. V gene TRBV7-9 combines with J gene TRBJ1-2; no clear D. Germline CDR1 reads SEHNR; CDR2 reads FQNEAQ (reference sequence). Trimming removed 3 bases from V and 4 bases from J, with 6 bases in between. CDR3 length: 12 amino acids. The CDR3 DNA follows: TGTGCCAGCAGCTTCGGTGCCTATGGCTACACCTTC. Translated: CASSFGAYGYTF. The full variable domain, its missing parts supplied by reference TRBV7-9 and TRBJ1-2, is DTGVSQNPRHKITKRGQNVTFRCDPISEHNRLYWYRQTLGQGPEFLTYFQNEAQLEKSRLLSDRFSAERPKGSFSTLEIQRTEQGDSAMYLCASSFGAYGYTFGSGTRLTVV.

This clonotype was detected ten times or more. The chain joins TRBV29-1 to TRBJ2-5; possible D gene TRBD1, 6 bases. V lost 3 bases, J lost 7 bases, and 24 bases lay in between. Germline V lookup: CDR1 SQVTM, CDR2 ANQGSEA. The CDR3 sequence is 16 residues long. The CDR3 DNA reads as TGCAGCGTTGATAATCGTGGGGGCTCAAGTCCTGGGACCCAGTACTTC. This codes for CSVDNRGGSSPGTQYF.

The CDR3 sequence is CAPGQSSYNSPLHF. The CDR3 nucleotides read TGTGCTCCGGGACAGAGCTCCTATAATTCACCCCTCCACTTT. The gene calls are TRBV6-2 or TRBV6-3 and TRBJ1-6; 7 nucleotides agree with TRBD1. The V gene's germline CDR1 is MNHEY and CDR2 SVGEGT. This CDR3 contains 14 residues.

There are a few counts of this clonotype. The rearrangement links TRBV6-1 to TRBJ1-2; D is perhaps TRBD1 (5 bases). Germline lookup yields CDR1 MNHNS and CDR2 SASEGT. The CDR3 loop spans 13 amino acids. V lost 11 bases, J lost 2 bases, and 15 bases lay in between. Here the CDR3 reads CASELGGNYGYTF. In DNA form, the CDR3 reads TGTGCCTCGGAGCTTGGGGGAAACTATGGCTACACCTTC.

This clonotype has a handful of counts. The rearrangement joins TRBV12-3 or TRBV12-4 to TRBJ1-1, with D possibly TRBD1 on 6 matching bases. The CDR3 runs to 12 residues. V lost 3 bases and J lost 6, with 8 bases in between. The CDR3 reads CASSFTGSEAFF. Written as DNA, the CDR3 is TGTGCCAGCAGTTTCACAGGGTCTGAAGCTTTCTTT.